The clone carrying this TCR beta chain was recorded many times. Its antigen is unknown. This sample is part of a study of T-cell reconstitution after alpha-beta-depleted transplantation in children. General study results and limits: About two months after transplant, alpha-beta T cells reportedly came from several hundred expanded graft clones. The authors attributed T-cell counts and diversity one year after transplant mostly to newly produced T cells.

Preparing the TCRbeta library involved the use of unique molecular identifiers. TCRdb analysed the PCR reads with MiXCR anew, one entry per CDR3 protein. This table holds 240,000 or so distinct CDR3 sequences, around 7.8% found once. The material was PBMCs, mostly from graft donor cells, obtained 180 days after TCRalphabeta/CD19-depleted stem cell transplant. The sequence was collected from a male patient between 5 and 17 years old who had a stem cell transplant for acute lymphoblastic leukemia, so the T cells may come from the graft donor.

The chain's CDR3 is CASSLGTPLYTDTQYF. CDR3 sequence (DNA): TGTGCCAGCAGCCTCGGGACTCCACTGTACACAGATACGCAGTATTTT. The chain employs TRBV7-8 and TRBJ2-3; tentative D call: TRBD2 (6 bases). Between the trimmed V and J ends, which lost 5 bases and 2 bases, there was a span of 17 bases. This CDR3 has 16 residues. The germline V gene encodes CDR1 SGHVS and CDR2 FQNEAQ.